This TCR beta chain was retrieved from a study of T cells after yellow fever vaccination. Study results and limitations: When the response was secondary, it was weaker but reached its peak faster, day 5 versus 15. Booster samples showed a return of most primary-vaccination clones (roughly 96% CD4, approximately 90% CD8). Across the CD4 and CD8 compartments, a small share of clonotypes was present in both.

V shed 4 bases, J shed 4 bases, and the junction held 3 bases outside the gene matches. CDR3 length equals 15 residues. The V gene's germline CDR1 is SGHRS and CDR2 YFSETQ. Production of TCR cDNA was by 5'RACE template switching, which also added a universal primer site and UMIs. TCRdb analysed the 5' RACE reads with MiXCR anew, one entry per CDR3 protein. The sample shows some 350,000 distinct CDR3 sequences, around 10% of them seen only once. This clonotype was seen a handful of times. Its target is not known. The receptor was isolated from a man younger than 35 who received the YFV17D yellow fever vaccine. V is TRBV5-1 and J is TRBJ2-3; 13 nucleotides match TRBD2. The sample was PBMCs, taken on the day of the first yellow fever vaccination. The CDR3 DNA is TGCGCCAGCAGCGGGGGACTAGCGGGATCAGATACGCAGTATTTT. Protein: CASSGGLAGSDTQYF.